This T cell receptor (beta chain) was documented in a study of T cell responses to AZD1222 COVID-19 vaccine. In the case of this clone: Its antigen is currently unknown.

Study observations and caveats: The span of vaccine-associated CD4 TCRs extended across spike, with dominance at 160-218 and 743-854. The donors showed a predominance of white British ancestry and of females, with possible underestimation of clonal diversity. Repertoires were collected only later (after the peak T cell response had occurred). Reports indicate that nearly half of spike-specific TCRs are directed at unmutated variant regions.

Germline-derived CDR1 and CDR2 are SGHDT and YYEEEE. V was shortened by 3 bases and J by 4 bases, with 11 bases between the two germline ends. The CDR3 extends over 15 amino acids. The method was immunoSEQ multiplex PCR; TCRdb's version includes in-frame clones alone and lacks a portion of them. The data contain around 120,000 clones, roughly nine tenths of them singletons. The material was peripheral blood, obtained 28 days after the second AZD1222 dose. The sequence came from an adult who received the AZD1222 COVID-19 vaccine. The chain uses TRBV5-6 and TRBJ1-6, with D uncertain. CDR3 bases: TGTGCCAGCAGCTCATGGGGATTGTATAATTCACCCCTCCACTTT. Amino acid sequence: CASSSWGLYNSPLHF.